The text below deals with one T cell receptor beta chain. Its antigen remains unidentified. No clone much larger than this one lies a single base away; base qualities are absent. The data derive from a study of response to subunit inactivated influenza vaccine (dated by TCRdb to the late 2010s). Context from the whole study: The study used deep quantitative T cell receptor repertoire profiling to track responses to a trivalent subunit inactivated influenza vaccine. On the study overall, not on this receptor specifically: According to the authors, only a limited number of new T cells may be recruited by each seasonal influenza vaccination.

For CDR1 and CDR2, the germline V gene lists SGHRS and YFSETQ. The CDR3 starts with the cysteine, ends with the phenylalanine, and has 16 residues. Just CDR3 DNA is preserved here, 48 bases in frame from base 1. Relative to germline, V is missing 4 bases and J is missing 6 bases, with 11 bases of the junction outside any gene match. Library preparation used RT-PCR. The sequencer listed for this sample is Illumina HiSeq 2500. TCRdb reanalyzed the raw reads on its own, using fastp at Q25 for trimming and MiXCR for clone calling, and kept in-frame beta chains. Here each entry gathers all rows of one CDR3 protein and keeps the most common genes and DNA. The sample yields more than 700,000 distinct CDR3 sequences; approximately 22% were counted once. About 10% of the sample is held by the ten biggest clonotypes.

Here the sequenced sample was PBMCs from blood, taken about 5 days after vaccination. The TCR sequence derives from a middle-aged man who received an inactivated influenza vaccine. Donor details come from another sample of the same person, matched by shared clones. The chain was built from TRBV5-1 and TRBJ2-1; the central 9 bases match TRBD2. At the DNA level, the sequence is TGCGCCAGCAGCCCCCTTCTAGCGGGACTGAGCAATGAGCAGTTCTTC. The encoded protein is CASSPLLAGLSNEQFF.